These T cell receptor beta chains were read from a single sample in a study of shared clonotypes between healthy human individuals. Here immunoSEQ multiplex PCR was the method, and the copy in TCRdb shows in-frame clones only, minus some. Altogether 2 million to 2.5 million clones are present, under 97% being singletons, with the ten largest covering around 0.13%. The material sequenced was naive CD4+ T cells sorted from blood. The receptors were gathered from a man in his late teens or twenties in good health. CDR3s include the opening cysteine and the closing phenylalanine or tryptophan. A D gene is named only where the DNA matches it firmly. Size tells how often a clone was seen (once, few, many) or the class of an expanded clone, and some rows leave it out.

j_gene: TRBJ2-4; d_gene: -; v_gene: TRBV19; abundance: few; CDR3aa: CASSVFGIQYF; CDR3nt: TGTGCCAGTAGCGTATTTGGCATTCAGTACTTC
j_gene: TRBJ2-7; d_gene: -; v_gene: TRBV28; abundance: once; CDR3aa: CASTRQPNSYEQYF; CDR3nt: TGTGCCAGCACTAGACAGCCGAACTCCTACGAGCAGTACTTC
j_gene: TRBJ2-7; d_gene: TRBD1; v_gene: TRBV28; abundance: -; CDR3aa: CASSRDRGSYEQYF; CDR3nt: TGTGCCAGCTCCCGGGACAGGGGATCCTACGAGCAGTACTTC
j_gene: TRBJ1-5; d_gene: -; v_gene: TRBV30; abundance: -; CDR3aa: CAWSAANQLQHF; CDR3nt: TGTGCCTGGAGTGCCGCGAATCAGCTCCAGCATTTT
j_gene: TRBJ1-4; d_gene: -; v_gene: TRBV18; abundance: -; CDR3aa: CASSPRQEATNEKLFF; CDR3nt: TGTGCCAGCTCACCACGACAGGAAGCAACTAATGAAAAACTGTTTTTT
j_gene: TRBJ2-1; d_gene: TRBD2; v_gene: TRBV10-1; abundance: -; CDR3aa: CASSEPMGLAGGPILYNEQFF; CDR3nt: TGCGCCAGCAGTGAGCCGATGGGACTAGCGGGAGGACCTATACTATACAATGAGCAGTTCTTC
j_gene: TRBJ1-4; d_gene: TRBD1; v_gene: TRBV28; abundance: -; CDR3aa: CASSLIPRQGSEKLFF; CDR3nt: TGTGCCAGCAGTTTAATCCCGCGACAGGGTAGCGAAAAACTGTTTTTT
j_gene: TRBJ1-4; d_gene: -; v_gene: TRBV19; abundance: once; CDR3aa: CATAGGGWHEKLFF; CDR3nt: TGTGCCACCGCCGGGGGGGGGTGGCATGAAAAACTGTTTTTT
j_gene: TRBJ2-7; d_gene: TRBD1; v_gene: TRBV30; abundance: -; CDR3aa: CASHWTGGFPGQYF; CDR3nt: TGTGCCTCACATTGGACAGGGGGCTTCCCAGGGCAGTACTTC
j_gene: TRBJ1-6; d_gene: TRBD1; v_gene: TRBV19; abundance: -; CDR3aa: CASSPDRDNSPLHF; CDR3nt: TGTGCCAGTAGTCCCGACAGGGATAATTCACCCCTCCACTTT
j_gene: TRBJ2-5; d_gene: -; v_gene: TRBV2; abundance: once; CDR3aa: CASSVLGTGQETQYF; CDR3nt: TGTGCCAGCAGTGTCCTTGGGACGGGCCAAGAGACCCAGTACTTC
j_gene: TRBJ2-7; d_gene: -; v_gene: TRBV6-6; abundance: -; CDR3aa: CASSYSKSYEQYF; CDR3nt: TGTGCCAGCAGTTACTCGAAATCCTACGAGCAGTACTTC
j_gene: TRBJ2-1; d_gene: TRBD2; v_gene: TRBV18; abundance: -; CDR3aa: CASSPGRGTYNEQFF; CDR3nt: TGTGCCAGCTCCCCAGGGCGGGGGACCTACAATGAGCAGTTCTTC
j_gene: TRBJ2-2; d_gene: TRBD2; v_gene: TRBV7-9; abundance: -; CDR3aa: CASSSRTSGTGELFF; CDR3nt: TGTGCCAGCAGCTCCCGGACTAGCGGTACCGGGGAGCTGTTTTTT
j_gene: TRBJ1-2; d_gene: -; v_gene: TRBV28; abundance: -; CDR3aa: CASRKGGGDYGYTF; CDR3nt: TGTGCCAGTAGAAAAGGAGGGGGAGACTATGGCTACACCTTC
j_gene: TRBJ2-1; d_gene: -; v_gene: TRBV4-3; abundance: -; CDR3aa: CASSQGSKQGPYNEQFF; CDR3nt: TGCGCCAGCAGCCAAGGTTCCAAACAGGGCCCCTACAATGAGCAGTTCTTC
j_gene: TRBJ2-1; d_gene: -; v_gene: TRBV7-9; abundance: -; CDR3aa: CASSSPSNEQFF; CDR3nt: TGTGCCAGCAGCTCGCCCTCTAATGAGCAGTTCTTC
j_gene: TRBJ2-2; d_gene: TRBD1; v_gene: TRBV4-3; abundance: -; CDR3aa: CASSQGDRGRTGELFF; CDR3nt: TGCGCCAGCAGCCAAGGGGACAGGGGGAGAACCGGGGAGCTGTTTTTT
j_gene: TRBJ2-5; d_gene: -; v_gene: TRBV2; abundance: -; CDR3aa: CASRGVAETQYF; CDR3nt: TGTGCCAGCAGGGGGGTGGCGGAGACCCAGTACTTC
j_gene: TRBJ2-1; d_gene: TRBD2; v_gene: TRBV5-1; abundance: -; CDR3aa: CASSLELAGSEQFF; CDR3nt: TGCGCCAGCAGCTTGGAACTAGCGGGGTCTGAGCAGTTCTTC
j_gene: TRBJ2-1; d_gene: TRBD2; v_gene: TRBV9; abundance: -; CDR3aa: CASSVAAGPYNEQFF; CDR3nt: TGTGCCAGCAGCGTTGCAGCGGGACCCTACAATGAGCAGTTCTTC
j_gene: TRBJ1-4; d_gene: -; v_gene: TRBV28; abundance: -; CDR3aa: CASSILQGGNEKLFF; CDR3nt: TGTGCCAGCAGTATCTTACAGGGAGGGAATGAAAAACTGTTTTTT
j_gene: TRBJ2-1; d_gene: TRBD2; v_gene: TRBV5-1; abundance: -; CDR3aa: CASSLRTSGTYYNEQFF; CDR3nt: TGCGCCAGCAGCCTTCGGACTAGCGGGACCTACTACAATGAGCAGTTCTTC
j_gene: TRBJ2-7; d_gene: -; v_gene: TRBV7-6; abundance: -; CDR3aa: CASSLVKDKTYEQYF; CDR3nt: TGTGCCAGCAGCTTAGTCAAGGACAAGACCTACGAGCAGTACTTC
j_gene: TRBJ2-7; d_gene: TRBD1; v_gene: TRBV10-3; abundance: -; CDR3aa: CAISESWAWTGISYEQYF; CDR3nt: TGTGCCATCAGTGAGTCCTGGGCTTGGACAGGGATCTCCTACGAGCAGTACTTC
j_gene: TRBJ2-7; d_gene: -; v_gene: TRBV4-3; abundance: -; CDR3aa: CASSQAGLRDEQYF; CDR3nt: TGCGCCAGCAGCCAGGCAGGTTTAAGGGATGAGCAGTACTTC
j_gene: TRBJ2-1; d_gene: -; v_gene: TRBV5-6; abundance: -; CDR3aa: CASSYGTISYNEQFF; CDR3nt: TGTGCCAGCAGCTATGGGACGATCTCCTACAATGAGCAGTTCTTC
j_gene: TRBJ2-7; d_gene: -; v_gene: TRBV7-6; abundance: -; CDR3aa: CASSPTSTYEQYF; CDR3nt: TGTGCCAGCAGCCCAACTAGCACCTACGAGCAGTACTTC
j_gene: TRBJ1-3; d_gene: -; v_gene: TRBV11-2; abundance: -; CDR3aa: CASSLVSGSGNTIYF; CDR3nt: TGTGCCAGCAGCTTAGTATCGGGCTCTGGAAACACCATATATTTT
j_gene: TRBJ2-1; d_gene: -; v_gene: TRBV27; abundance: -; CDR3aa: CASSTRTVNEQFF; CDR3nt: TGTGCCAGCAGTACCCGGACAGTCAATGAGCAGTTCTTC
j_gene: TRBJ2-2; d_gene: TRBD2; v_gene: TRBV9; abundance: -; CDR3aa: CASSARGANTGELFF; CDR3nt: TGTGCCAGCAGCGCCCGGGGGGCGAACACCGGGGAGCTGTTTTTT
j_gene: TRBJ2-5; d_gene: -; v_gene: TRBV4-3; abundance: once; CDR3aa: CASSQDRTGKETQYF; CDR3nt: TGCGCCAGCAGCCAGGATAGGACTGGAAAAGAGACCCAGTACTTC
j_gene: TRBJ2-7; d_gene: TRBD2; v_gene: TRBV6-5; abundance: -; CDR3aa: CASTKQAGVGEQYF; CDR3nt: TGTGCCAGCACCAAACAGGCGGGGGTTGGGGAGCAGTACTTC
j_gene: TRBJ2-5; d_gene: -; v_gene: TRBV7-9; abundance: -; CDR3aa: CASSLVRETQYF; CDR3nt: TGTGCCAGCAGCTTAGTTCGAGAGACCCAGTACTTC
j_gene: TRBJ2-7; d_gene: -; v_gene: TRBV27; abundance: -; CDR3aa: CASSPRGWTVVYEQYF; CDR3nt: TGTGCCAGCAGTCCCAGGGGCTGGACAGTTGTCTACGAGCAGTACTTC
j_gene: TRBJ2-7; d_gene: -; v_gene: TRBV5-1; abundance: -; CDR3aa: CASSLEGRLYEQYF; CDR3nt: TGCGCCAGCAGCTTGGAAGGTAGGCTCTACGAGCAGTACTTC
j_gene: TRBJ1-4; d_gene: -; v_gene: TRBV10-3; abundance: -; CDR3aa: CATTSGTPEKLFF; CDR3nt: TGTGCCACCACATCCGGGACGCCGGAAAAACTGTTTTTT
j_gene: TRBJ2-5; d_gene: TRBD1; v_gene: TRBV6-5; abundance: -; CDR3aa: CASSYHGTGPQETQYF; CDR3nt: TGTGCCAGCAGTTACCATGGGACAGGACCCCAAGAGACCCAGTACTTC
j_gene: TRBJ1-5; d_gene: -; v_gene: TRBV5-1; abundance: -; CDR3aa: CASSSGLNDQPQHF; CDR3nt: TGCGCCAGCAGCTCGGGCCTCAATGATCAGCCCCAGCATTTT
j_gene: TRBJ1-6; d_gene: -; v_gene: TRBV30; abundance: -; CDR3aa: CAWETGSIGNSPLHF; CDR3nt: TGTGCCTGGGAGACAGGATCAATAGGGAATTCACCCCTCCACTTT
j_gene: TRBJ2-2; d_gene: -; v_gene: TRBV5-1; abundance: -; CDR3aa: CASSSGSQITGELFF; CDR3nt: TGCGCCAGCAGCTCGGGAAGTCAGATCACCGGGGAGCTGTTTTTT
j_gene: TRBJ1-6; d_gene: -; v_gene: TRBV11-2; abundance: -; CDR3aa: CASSSSGGNSPLHF; CDR3nt: TGTGCCAGCAGCAGCAGTGGGGGTAATTCACCCCTCCACTTT
j_gene: TRBJ2-2; d_gene: TRBD1; v_gene: TRBV19; abundance: -; CDR3aa: CASSKTGTGFAGELFF; CDR3nt: TGTGCCAGTAGTAAGACCGGGACAGGATTTGCCGGGGAGCTGTTTTTT
j_gene: TRBJ2-2; d_gene: -; v_gene: TRBV5-1; abundance: -; CDR3aa: CASRFGGQHTGELFF; CDR3nt: TGCGCCAGCAGGTTCGGGGGACAGCACACCGGGGAGCTGTTTTTT
j_gene: TRBJ2-1; d_gene: TRBD2; v_gene: TRBV7-8; abundance: -; CDR3aa: CASSSQTGLAGNNEQFF; CDR3nt: TGTGCCAGCAGCTCCCAAACGGGACTAGCGGGAAACAATGAGCAGTTCTTC
j_gene: TRBJ1-1; d_gene: TRBD1; v_gene: TRBV5-5; abundance: -; CDR3aa: CASSRRTGEYAEAFF; CDR3nt: TGTGCCAGCAGCCGTCGGACAGGGGAATATGCTGAAGCTTTCTTT
j_gene: TRBJ1-1; d_gene: -; v_gene: TRBV18; abundance: -; CDR3aa: CASSPNSAGMYTEAFF; CDR3nt: TGTGCCAGCTCACCAAATTCGGCCGGGATGTACACTGAAGCTTTCTTT
j_gene: TRBJ1-1; d_gene: -; v_gene: TRBV9; abundance: once; CDR3aa: CASTPLVDFNTEAFF; CDR3nt: TGTGCCAGCACCCCTTTGGTAGATTTTAACACTGAAGCTTTCTTT
j_gene: TRBJ2-3; d_gene: -; v_gene: TRBV4-1; abundance: -; CDR3aa: CASSASGPTDTQYF; CDR3nt: TGCGCCAGCAGCGCAAGCGGCCCCACAGATACGCAGTATTTT
j_gene: TRBJ1-2; d_gene: -; v_gene: TRBV5-1; abundance: -; CDR3aa: CASSLQVNYGYTF; CDR3nt: TGCGCCAGCAGCCTCCAGGTTAACTATGGCTACACCTTC
j_gene: TRBJ2-5; d_gene: TRBD2; v_gene: TRBV5-4; abundance: -; CDR3aa: CASSRGLAGETQYF; CDR3nt: TGTGCCAGCAGCCGTGGACTAGCGGGAGAGACCCAGTACTTC
j_gene: TRBJ2-3; d_gene: TRBD2; v_gene: TRBV5-4; abundance: -; CDR3aa: CASSSGSGSTDTQYF; CDR3nt: TGTGCCAGCAGCTCAGGTAGCGGGAGCACAGATACGCAGTATTTT
j_gene: TRBJ2-3; d_gene: -; v_gene: TRBV10-3; abundance: once; CDR3aa: CAISGPPRSTDTQYF; CDR3nt: TGTGCCATCAGTGGACCTCCGCGGAGCACAGATACGCAGTATTTT
j_gene: TRBJ2-1; d_gene: TRBD2; v_gene: TRBV10-1; abundance: once; CDR3aa: CASSEGGAGPYNEQFF; CDR3nt: TGCGCCAGCAGTGAGGGGGGAGCGGGGCCCTACAATGAGCAGTTCTTC
j_gene: TRBJ2-3; d_gene: TRBD2; v_gene: TRBV4-1; abundance: -; CDR3aa: CASSQGLAGGTTTDTQYF; CDR3nt: TGCGCCAGCAGCCAGGGGCTAGCGGGGGGTACGACCACAGATACGCAGTATTTT